This TCR beta chain stems from a study of regulatory T cells in long-lasting Graves disease. Looking at the study overall: Those with persistent Graves' disease had received antithyroid drugs for over 5 years with positive TSH receptor antibodies. Study-level points and caveats: Persistent cases favored TRBV28, TRBJ1-2 and TRBJ2-5. Small numbers of samples may have cut accuracy. The persistent group shared 2,700 or so public clonotypes, more than the approximately 890 shared by new patients.

At least ten counts were recorded for this clonotype. The antigen is unknown. The time point: persistent/refractory GD, antithyroid drugs over 5 years with positive TRAb. Researchers made the TCR library from RNA that was extracted from PBMCs. The CDR3 extends over 15 amino acids. Trimming left V 0 bases short and J 4 bases short, with 9 bases between. The germline V gene has CDR1 LNHNV and CDR2 YYDKDF (reference sequence). Arm-PCR of CDR3 regions with iRepertoire HTBI primers generated TCR beta libraries. TCRdb reprocessed the multiplex PCR reads with MiXCR, giving one entry per CDR3 protein. The sample holds a few hundred thousand distinct CDR3 sequences; roughly 25% are singletons and the top ten take around 30%.

The V call is TRBV15, the J call TRBJ1-4, with a possible D match to TRBD1 (6 bases). The sample was peripheral blood mononuclear cells (PBMCs), taken when the disease was refractory, from a patient treated with antithyroid drugs. The source of this sequence is a woman aged 40-49 years with Graves disease. DNA of the CDR3: TGTGCCACCAGCAGAGAGGGGGCGGTTAATGAAAAACTGTTTTTT. Amino acids: CATSREGAVNEKLFF.